This TCR beta chain comes out of a study of blood T cell repertoires in COVID-19. Across the whole study: Collection of acute and convalescent COVID-19 samples took place in the United States, Italy and Spain. T cells, B-cell-depleted T cells, or PBMCs supplied cDNA or gDNA.

Only in-frame clones appear in the TCRdb table, and some are missing; sequencing was by immunoSEQ multiplex PCR. The sample has 200,000 or so clones, around 83% seen once. The CDR3 consists of 14 residues. Germline loops: CDR1 SNHLY, CDR2 FYNNEI. Trimming at V came to 6 bases and at J to 2 bases, leaving 3 bases not matched to a gene. The chain recombines TRBV2 with TRBJ2-7, with 11 bases lining up with TRBD1. This TCR derives from a woman aged 35 to 49 with acute or convalescent COVID-19. The sample comprised peripheral blood. CDR3 sequence reads: CASRSGQGAYEQYF. In DNA form, the CDR3 reads TGTGCCAGCAGATCGGGACAGGGGGCCTACGAGCAGTACTTC.